The present entry profiles one T cell receptor beta chain with its context. The data are from a study of monozygotic twins with inflammatory bowel disease. TCRdb reprocessed the 5' RACE reads and keeps a single row for each CDR3 protein, giving no DNA. The sample table sets out approximately 330,000 distinct CDR3 sequences. The CDR3 extends over 14 amino acids. Germline V CDR1 and CDR2: SGHRS, YFSETQ. The chain employs TRBV5-1 and TRBJ2-5; TCRdb names TRBD1, which stays unverified in the absence of DNA. The material sequenced was blood. This TCR came from a human donor with ulcerative colitis or Crohn's disease, or a healthy co-twin of an affected twin (not recorded which). The CDR3 region is CASSQGGAFETQYF.